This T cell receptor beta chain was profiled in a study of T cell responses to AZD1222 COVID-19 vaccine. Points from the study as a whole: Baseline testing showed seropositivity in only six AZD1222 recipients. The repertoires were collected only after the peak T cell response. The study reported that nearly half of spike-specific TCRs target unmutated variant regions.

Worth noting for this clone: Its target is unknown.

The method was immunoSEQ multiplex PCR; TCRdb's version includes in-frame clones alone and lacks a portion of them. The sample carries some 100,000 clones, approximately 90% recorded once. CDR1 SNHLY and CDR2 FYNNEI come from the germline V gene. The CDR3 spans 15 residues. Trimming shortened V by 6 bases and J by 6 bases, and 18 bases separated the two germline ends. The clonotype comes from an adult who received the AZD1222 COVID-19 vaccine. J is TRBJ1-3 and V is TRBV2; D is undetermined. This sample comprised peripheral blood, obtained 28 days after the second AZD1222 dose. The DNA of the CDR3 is TGTGCCAGCAGGGGGATCTACCCGAGAGAAAACACCATATATTTT. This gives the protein CASRGIYPRENTIYF.